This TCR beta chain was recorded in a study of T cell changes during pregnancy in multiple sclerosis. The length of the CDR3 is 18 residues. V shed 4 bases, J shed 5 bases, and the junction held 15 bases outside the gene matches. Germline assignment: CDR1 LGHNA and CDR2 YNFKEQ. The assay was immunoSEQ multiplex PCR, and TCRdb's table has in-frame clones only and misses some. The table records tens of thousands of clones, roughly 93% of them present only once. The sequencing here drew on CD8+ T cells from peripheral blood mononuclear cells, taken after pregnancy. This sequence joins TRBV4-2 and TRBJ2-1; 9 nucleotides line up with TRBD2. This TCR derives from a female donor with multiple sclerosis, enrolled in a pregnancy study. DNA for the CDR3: TGTGCCAGCAGCCCGAGCGGGGGGCCGTCGAGGCCTAACAATGAGCAGTTCTTC. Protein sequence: CASSPSGGPSRPNNEQFF.